This T cell receptor beta chain was profiled in a study of T cells in Graves' hyperthyroidism and ophthalmopathy. Germline CDR1 reads LGHDT; CDR2 reads YNNKEL (reference sequence). This CDR3 comprises 13 residues. V lost 1 base and J lost 7, with 8 bases in between. The CDR3 regions of TCR beta were amplified from RNA transcripts. When the TCR CDR3 underwent first-round RT-PCR, the HTBI primer set was used. Via MiXCR, TCRdb re-called the multiplex PCR reads, giving one row per CDR3 protein. The table records 480,000 or so distinct CDR3 sequences, 40% to 55% of them present only once. Sequences were obtained from peripheral blood or thyroid tissue (not recorded which). The sequence was obtained from an adult woman with Graves' disease, either hyperthyroidism or ophthalmopathy (not recorded which). This rearrangement joins TRBV3-1 to TRBJ1-5, with D perhaps TRBD1 (5 bases). CDR3 amino acids: CASSQGTSQPQHF. CDR3 sequence (DNA): TGTGCCAGCAGCCAAGGGACATCCCAGCCCCAGCATTTT.